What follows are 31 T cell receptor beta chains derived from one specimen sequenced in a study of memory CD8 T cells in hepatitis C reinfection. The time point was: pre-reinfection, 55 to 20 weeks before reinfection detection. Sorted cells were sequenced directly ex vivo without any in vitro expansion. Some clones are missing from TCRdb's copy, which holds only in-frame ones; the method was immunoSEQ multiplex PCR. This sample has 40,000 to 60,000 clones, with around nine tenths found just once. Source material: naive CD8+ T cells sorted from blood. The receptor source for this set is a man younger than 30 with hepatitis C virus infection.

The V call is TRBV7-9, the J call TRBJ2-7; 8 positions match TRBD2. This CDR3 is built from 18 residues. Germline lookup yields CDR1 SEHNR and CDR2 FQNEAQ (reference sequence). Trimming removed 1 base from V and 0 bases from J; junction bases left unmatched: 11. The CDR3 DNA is TGTGCCAGCAGCTTAGTCGGGGGGGGGCAGCACCACTCCTACGAGCAGTACTTC. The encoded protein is CASSLVGGGQHHSYEQYF.

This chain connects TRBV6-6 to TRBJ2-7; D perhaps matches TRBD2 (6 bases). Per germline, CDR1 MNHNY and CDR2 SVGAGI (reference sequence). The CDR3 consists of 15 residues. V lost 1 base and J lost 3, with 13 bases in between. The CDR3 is CASSYFGTSRYEQYF. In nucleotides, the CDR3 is TGTGCCAGCAGTTACTTTGGGACTTCCCGCTACGAGCAGTACTTC.

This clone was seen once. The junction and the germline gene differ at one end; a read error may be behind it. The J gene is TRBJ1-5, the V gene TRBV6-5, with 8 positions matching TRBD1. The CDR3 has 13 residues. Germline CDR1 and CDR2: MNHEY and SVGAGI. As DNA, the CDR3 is TGTGCCATCAGTGAGACAGGGGCCCAGCCCCAGCATTTT. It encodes CAISETGAQPQHF.

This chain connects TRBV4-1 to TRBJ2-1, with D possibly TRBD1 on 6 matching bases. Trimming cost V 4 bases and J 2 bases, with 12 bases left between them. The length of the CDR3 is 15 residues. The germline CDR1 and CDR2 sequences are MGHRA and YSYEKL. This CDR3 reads CASSPSSGAYNEQFF. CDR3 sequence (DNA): TGCGCCAGCAGCCCCAGTTCAGGGGCCTACAATGAGCAGTTCTTC.

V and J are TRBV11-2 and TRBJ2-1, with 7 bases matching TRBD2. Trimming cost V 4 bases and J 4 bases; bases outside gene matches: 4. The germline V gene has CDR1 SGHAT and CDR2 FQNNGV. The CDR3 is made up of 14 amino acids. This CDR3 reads CASSWPSGYNEQFF. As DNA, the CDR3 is TGTGCCAGCAGCTGGCCTAGCGGTTACAATGAGCAGTTCTTC.

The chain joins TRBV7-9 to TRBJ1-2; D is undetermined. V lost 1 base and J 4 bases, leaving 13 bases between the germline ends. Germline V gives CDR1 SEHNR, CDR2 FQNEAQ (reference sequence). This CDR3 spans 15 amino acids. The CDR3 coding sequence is TGTGCCAGCAGCTTAGGGAGCAGTATGCGCTATGGCTACACCTTC. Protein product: CASSLGSSMRYGYTF.

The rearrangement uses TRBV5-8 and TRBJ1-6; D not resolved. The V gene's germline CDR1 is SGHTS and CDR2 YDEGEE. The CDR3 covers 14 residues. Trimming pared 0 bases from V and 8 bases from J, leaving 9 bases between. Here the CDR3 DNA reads TGTGCCAGCAGCTTGGCAGTTTCTGATTCACCCCTCCACTTT. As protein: CASSLAVSDSPLHF.

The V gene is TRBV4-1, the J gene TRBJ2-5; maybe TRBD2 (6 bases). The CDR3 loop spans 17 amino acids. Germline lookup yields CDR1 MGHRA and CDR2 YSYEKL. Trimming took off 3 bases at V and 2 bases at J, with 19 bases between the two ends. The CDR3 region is CASSHAVGSGTQETQYF. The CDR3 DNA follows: TGCGCCAGCAGCCACGCCGTCGGTAGCGGTACGCAAGAGACCCAGTACTTC.

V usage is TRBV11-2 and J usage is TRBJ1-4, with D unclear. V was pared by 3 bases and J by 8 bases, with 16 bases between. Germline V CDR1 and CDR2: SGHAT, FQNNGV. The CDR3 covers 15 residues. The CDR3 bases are TGTGCCAGCAGCTTCTTCGTGGGCCCGTTCGAAAAACTGTTTTTT. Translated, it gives CASSFFVGPFEKLFF.

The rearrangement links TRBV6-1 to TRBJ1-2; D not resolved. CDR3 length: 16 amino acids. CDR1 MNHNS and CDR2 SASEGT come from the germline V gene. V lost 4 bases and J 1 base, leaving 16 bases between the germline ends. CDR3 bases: TGTGCCAGCAGTGGAAGGAGGGCCGACTTTAACTATGGCTACACCTTC. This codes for CASSGRRADFNYGYTF.

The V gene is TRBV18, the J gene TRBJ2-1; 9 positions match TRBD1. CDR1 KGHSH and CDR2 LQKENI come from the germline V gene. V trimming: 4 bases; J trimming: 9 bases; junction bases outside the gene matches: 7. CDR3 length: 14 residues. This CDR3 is CASSLPGQGSEQFF. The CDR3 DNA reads TGTGCCAGCTCACTACCGGGACAGGGAAGTGAGCAGTTCTTC. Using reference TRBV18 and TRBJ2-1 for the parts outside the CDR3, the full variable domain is NAGVMQNPRHLVRRRGQEARLRCSPMKGHSHVYWYRQLPEEGLKFMVYLQKENIIDESGMPKERFSAEFPKEGPSILRIQQVVRGDSAAYFCASSLPGQGSEQFFGPGTRLTVL.

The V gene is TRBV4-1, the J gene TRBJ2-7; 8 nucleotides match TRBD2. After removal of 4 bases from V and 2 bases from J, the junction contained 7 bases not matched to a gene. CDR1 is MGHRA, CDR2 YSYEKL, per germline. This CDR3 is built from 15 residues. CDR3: CASSPGGRGTYEQYV. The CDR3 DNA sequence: TGCGCCAGCAGCCCGGGAGGGCGGGGGACCTACGAGCAGTACGTC.

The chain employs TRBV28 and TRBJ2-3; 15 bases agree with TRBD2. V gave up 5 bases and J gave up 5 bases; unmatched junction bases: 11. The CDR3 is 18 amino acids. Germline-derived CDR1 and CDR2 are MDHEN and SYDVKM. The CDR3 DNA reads TGTGCCAGCAGTGTAGGCCGGACTAGCGGGAGGGTTGGAGATACGCAGTATTTT. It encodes CASSVGRTSGRVGDTQYF. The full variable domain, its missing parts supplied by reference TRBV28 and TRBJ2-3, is DVKVTQSSRYLVKRTGEKVFLECVQDMDHENMFWYRQDPGLGLRLIYFSYDVKMKEKGDIPEGYSVSREKKERFSLILESASTNQTSMYLCASSVGRTSGRVGDTQYFGPGTRLTVL.

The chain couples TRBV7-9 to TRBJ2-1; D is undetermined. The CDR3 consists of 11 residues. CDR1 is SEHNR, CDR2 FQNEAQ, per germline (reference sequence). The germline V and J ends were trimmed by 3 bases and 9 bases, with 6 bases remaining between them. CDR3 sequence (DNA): TGTGCCAGCAGCTTGAAGAGTGAGCAGTTCTTC. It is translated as CASSLKSEQFF. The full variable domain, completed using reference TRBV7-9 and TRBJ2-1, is DTGVSQNPRHKITKRGQNVTFRCDPISEHNRLYWYRQTLGQGPEFLTYFQNEAQLEKSRLLSDRFSAERPKGSFSTLEIQRTEQGDSAMYLCASSLKSEQFFGPGTRLTVL.

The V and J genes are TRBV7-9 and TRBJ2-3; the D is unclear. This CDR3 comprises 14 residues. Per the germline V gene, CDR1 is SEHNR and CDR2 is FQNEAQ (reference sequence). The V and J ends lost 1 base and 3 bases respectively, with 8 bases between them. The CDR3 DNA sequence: TGTGCCAGCAGCTTAGTACAGCCAACAGATACGCAGTATTTT. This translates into CASSLVQPTDTQYF. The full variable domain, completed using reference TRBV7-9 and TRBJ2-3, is DTGVSQNPRHKITKRGQNVTFRCDPISEHNRLYWYRQTLGQGPEFLTYFQNEAQLEKSRLLSDRFSAERPKGSFSTLEIQRTEQGDSAMYLCASSLVQPTDTQYFGPGTRLTVL.

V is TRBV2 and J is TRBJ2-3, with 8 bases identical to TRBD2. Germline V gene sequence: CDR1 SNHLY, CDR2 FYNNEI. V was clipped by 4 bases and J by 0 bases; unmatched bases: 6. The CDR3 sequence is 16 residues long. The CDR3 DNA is TGTGCCAGCAGTGTCGGGAGGGCCAGTAGCACAGATACGCAGTATTTT. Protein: CASSVGRASSTDTQYF.

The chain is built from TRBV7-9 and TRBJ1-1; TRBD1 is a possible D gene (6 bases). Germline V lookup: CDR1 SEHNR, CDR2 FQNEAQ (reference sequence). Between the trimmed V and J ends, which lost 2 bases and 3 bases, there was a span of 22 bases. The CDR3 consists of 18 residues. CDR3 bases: TGTGCCAGCAGCTTAATTCCAGGGGTCGGTGAGGGGGACACTGAAGCTTTCTTT. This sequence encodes CASSLIPGVGEGDTEAFF.

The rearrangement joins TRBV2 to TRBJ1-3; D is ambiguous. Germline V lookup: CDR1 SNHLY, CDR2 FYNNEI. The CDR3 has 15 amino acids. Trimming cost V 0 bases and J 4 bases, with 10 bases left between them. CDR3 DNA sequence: TGTGCCAGCAGTGAAGCGCTTTGGAGAGGAAACACCATATATTTT. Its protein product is CASSEALWRGNTIYF.

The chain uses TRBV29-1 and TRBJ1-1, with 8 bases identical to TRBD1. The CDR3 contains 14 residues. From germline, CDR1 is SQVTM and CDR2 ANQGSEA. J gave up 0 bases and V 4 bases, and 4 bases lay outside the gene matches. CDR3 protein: CSVVTGGMNTEAFF. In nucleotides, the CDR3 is TGCAGCGTTGTAACAGGGGGAATGAACACTGAAGCTTTCTTT.

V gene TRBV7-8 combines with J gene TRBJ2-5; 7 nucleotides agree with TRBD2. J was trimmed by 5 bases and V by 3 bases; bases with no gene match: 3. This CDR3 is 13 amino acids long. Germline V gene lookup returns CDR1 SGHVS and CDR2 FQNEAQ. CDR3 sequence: CASSLRLAETQYF. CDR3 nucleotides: TGTGCCAGCAGCTTGCGACTAGCTGAGACCCAGTACTTC. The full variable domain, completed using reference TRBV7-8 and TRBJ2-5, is GAGVSQSPRYKVAKRGQDVALRCDPISGHVSLFWYQQALGQGPEFLTYFQNEAQLDKSGLPSDRFFAERPEGSVSTLKIQRTQQEDSAVYLCASSLRLAETQYFGPGTRLLVL.

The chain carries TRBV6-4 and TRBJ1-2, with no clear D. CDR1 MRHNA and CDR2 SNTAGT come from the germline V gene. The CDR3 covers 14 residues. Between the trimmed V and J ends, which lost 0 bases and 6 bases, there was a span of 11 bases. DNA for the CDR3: TGTGCCAGCAGTGACTCAGAGGGTGGACATGGCTACACCTTC. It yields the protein CASSDSEGGHGYTF.

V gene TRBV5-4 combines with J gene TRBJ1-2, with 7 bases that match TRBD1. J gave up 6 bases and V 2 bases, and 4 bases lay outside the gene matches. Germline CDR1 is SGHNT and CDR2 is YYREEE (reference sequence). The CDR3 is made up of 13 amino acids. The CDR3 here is CASSFRQGNGYTF. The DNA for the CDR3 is TGTGCCAGCAGCTTTAGACAGGGTAATGGCTACACCTTC.

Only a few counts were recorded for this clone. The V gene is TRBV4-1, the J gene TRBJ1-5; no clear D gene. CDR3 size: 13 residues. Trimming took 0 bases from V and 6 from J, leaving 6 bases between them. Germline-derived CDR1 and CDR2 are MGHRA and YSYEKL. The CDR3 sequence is CASSQEASQPQHF. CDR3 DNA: TGCGCCAGCAGCCAAGAGGCATCTCAGCCCCAGCATTTT.

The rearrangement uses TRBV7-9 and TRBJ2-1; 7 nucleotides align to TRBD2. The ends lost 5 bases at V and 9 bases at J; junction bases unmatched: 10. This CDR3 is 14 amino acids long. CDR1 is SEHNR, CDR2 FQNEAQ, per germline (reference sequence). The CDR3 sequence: CASSPRTSSSEQFF. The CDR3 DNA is TGTGCCAGCAGCCCTCGGACTAGTTCTTCTGAGCAGTTCTTC.

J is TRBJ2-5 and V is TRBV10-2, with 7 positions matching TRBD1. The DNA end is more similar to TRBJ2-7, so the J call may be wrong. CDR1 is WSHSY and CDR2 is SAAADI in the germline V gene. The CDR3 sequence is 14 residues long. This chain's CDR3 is CASRIRDSSYEQYF. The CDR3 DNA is TGCGCCAGCAGGATCCGGGACAGCTCCTACGAGCAGTACTTC.

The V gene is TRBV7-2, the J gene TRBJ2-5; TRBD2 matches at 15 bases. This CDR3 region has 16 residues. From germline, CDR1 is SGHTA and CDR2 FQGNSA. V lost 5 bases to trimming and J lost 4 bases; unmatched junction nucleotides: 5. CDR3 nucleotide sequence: TGTGCCAGCAGCGAGACGGGACTAGCGGGAGGAGAGACCCAGTACTTC. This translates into CASSETGLAGGETQYF.

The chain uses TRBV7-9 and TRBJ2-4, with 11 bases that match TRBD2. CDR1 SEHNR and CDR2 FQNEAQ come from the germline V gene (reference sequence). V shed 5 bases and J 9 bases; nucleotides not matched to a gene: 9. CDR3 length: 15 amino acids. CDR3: CASSHIAGGPGIQYF. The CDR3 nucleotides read TGTGCCAGCAGCCATATAGCGGGGGGGCCTGGCATTCAGTACTTC.

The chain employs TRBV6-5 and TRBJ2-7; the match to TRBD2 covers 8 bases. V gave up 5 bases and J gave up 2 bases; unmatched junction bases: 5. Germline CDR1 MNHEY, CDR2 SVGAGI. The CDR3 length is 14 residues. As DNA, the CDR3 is TGTGCCAGCAGTCCGGGAGGGGAAACCTACGAGCAGTACTTC. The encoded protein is CASSPGGETYEQYF.

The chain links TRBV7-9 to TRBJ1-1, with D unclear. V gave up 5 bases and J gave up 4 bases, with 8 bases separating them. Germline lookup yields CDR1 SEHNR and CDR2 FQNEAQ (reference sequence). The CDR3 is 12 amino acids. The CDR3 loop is CASSPRGTEAFF. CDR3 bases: TGTGCCAGCAGCCCCCGGGGCACTGAAGCTTTCTTT.

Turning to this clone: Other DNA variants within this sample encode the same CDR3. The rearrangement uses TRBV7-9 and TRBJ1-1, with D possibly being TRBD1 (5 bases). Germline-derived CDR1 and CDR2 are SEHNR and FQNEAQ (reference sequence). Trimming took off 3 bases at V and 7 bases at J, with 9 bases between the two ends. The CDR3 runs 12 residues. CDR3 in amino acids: CASSFTGDEAFF. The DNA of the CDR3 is TGTGCCAGCAGCTTTACAGGCGATGAAGCTTTCTTT.

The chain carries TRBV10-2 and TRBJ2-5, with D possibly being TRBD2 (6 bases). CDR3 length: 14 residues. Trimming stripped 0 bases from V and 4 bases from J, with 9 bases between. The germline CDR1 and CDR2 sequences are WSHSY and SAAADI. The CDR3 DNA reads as TGCGCCAGCAGTGAGTCGGTGGGGGGAGAGACCCAGTACTTC. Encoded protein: CASSESVGGETQYF.